This is a list of T cell receptor beta chains from one sample in a study of persistence of HIV-infected CD4 T cells. Sequencing used immunoSEQ multiplex PCR; TCRdb keeps in-frame clones, though not all of them. In the table there are about 40,000 clones, more than 75% of which are singletons. For these TCRs, the target antigens are not known. The sample was CD4+ T cells sorted from PBMCs after 18-hour stimulation, taken from a patient who received antiretroviral therapy. These TCRs come from an adult man with HIV who was CMV-seropositive. The CDR3 runs from the conserved cysteine through the conserved F or W. Fields, in order: J gene, D gene, clone size, V gene, CDR3 protein, CDR3 DNA. D genes are given only for firm matches. Expanded clones are given a class, and other clones once, few, many or no size at all.

j_call: TRBJ1-1; d_call: .; clone_size: .; v_call: TRBV14; cdr3_aa: CASSRTMMNTEAFF; cdr3_nt: TGTGCCAGCAGCCGGACAATGATGAACACTGAAGCTTTCTTT
j_call: TRBJ2-2; d_call: .; clone_size: .; v_call: TRBV6-2/TRBV6-3; cdr3_aa: CASSLPLDRSAGELFF; cdr3_nt: TGTGCCAGCAGTCTCCCCTTGGACAGAAGCGCCGGGGAGCTGTTTTTT
j_call: TRBJ2-2; d_call: TRBD2; clone_size: .; v_call: TRBV6-5; cdr3_aa: CASRGEGNTGELFF; cdr3_nt: TGTGCCAGCAGGGGGGAGGGGAACACCGGGGAGCTGTTTTTT
j_call: TRBJ1-2; d_call: TRBD1; clone_size: once; v_call: TRBV30; cdr3_aa: CAWKGDRIYGYTF; cdr3_nt: TGTGCCTGGAAGGGGGACAGGATCTATGGCTACACCTTC
j_call: TRBJ1-1; d_call: .; clone_size: .; v_call: TRBV30; cdr3_aa: CAWFPDSFMNTEAFF; cdr3_nt: TGTGCCTGGTTTCCGGACAGTTTCATGAACACTGAAGCTTTCTTT
j_call: TRBJ1-3; d_call: .; clone_size: .; v_call: TRBV10-3; cdr3_aa: CAIRDPGNTIYF; cdr3_nt: TGTGCCATCAGGGACCCAGGAAACACCATATATTTT
j_call: TRBJ2-3; d_call: TRBD1; clone_size: .; v_call: TRBV4-3; cdr3_aa: CASSLEERTGSADTQYF; cdr3_nt: TGCGCCAGCAGCCTTGAAGAACGGACAGGAAGCGCAGATACGCAGTATTTT
j_call: TRBJ2-1; d_call: .; clone_size: .; v_call: TRBV6-5; cdr3_aa: CASTGGASSYNEQFF; cdr3_nt: TGTGCCAGCACAGGCGGGGCGAGCTCCTACAATGAGCAGTTCTTC
j_call: TRBJ2-2; d_call: .; clone_size: once; v_call: TRBV27; cdr3_aa: CASRDYYTGELFF; cdr3_nt: TGTGCCAGCCGCGATTACTACACCGGGGAGCTGTTTTTT
j_call: TRBJ2-7; d_call: .; clone_size: .; v_call: TRBV3-1/TRBV3-2; cdr3_aa: CASSTYYEQYF; cdr3_nt: TGTGCCAGCAGCACCTACTACGAGCAGTACTTC
j_call: TRBJ2-3; d_call: .; clone_size: .; v_call: TRBV4-1; cdr3_aa: CASSQQGFSADTQYF; cdr3_nt: TGCGCCAGCAGCCAACAGGGTTTCAGTGCAGATACGCAGTATTTT
j_call: TRBJ1-1; d_call: .; clone_size: few; v_call: TRBV5-4; cdr3_aa: CAVKRGLNTEAFF; cdr3_nt: TGTGCCGTGAAGCGGGGACTGAACACTGAAGCTTTCTTT
j_call: TRBJ2-1; d_call: TRBD2; clone_size: .; v_call: TRBV7-9; cdr3_aa: CASSLGGGRVDGEQFF; cdr3_nt: TGTGCCAGCAGCTTAGGTGGCGGGAGGGTCGATGGTGAGCAGTTCTTC
j_call: TRBJ1-1; d_call: .; clone_size: .; v_call: TRBV5-1; cdr3_aa: CASSLSNTEAFF; cdr3_nt: TGCGCCAGCAGCTTGTCGAACACTGAAGCTTTCTTT